This T cell receptor beta chain emerged from a study of T cell repertoires in cytomegalovirus infection. TCRdb re-derived calls from the reads in MiXCR, one entry per CDR3 protein. The data hold 200,000 to 250,000 distinct CDR3 sequences, with approximately 24% observed a single time. Overall study findings and caveats: People with CMV and the relevant HLA were identified by cumulative public TCR beta family frequency.

In regard to this clonotype: Its antigen remains unknown.

The CDR3 consists of 15 residues. Trimming cost V 4 bases and J 2 bases; bases outside gene matches: 6. Germline V gives CDR1 SGHVS, CDR2 FNYEAQ. This clonotype originated in a human donor in good health (CMV status not recorded). Some clones in this sample may be carry-over from other donors' samples. The sample comprised CD8+ T cells from PBMCs. This chain uses TRBV7-6 with TRBJ2-7, with 9 bases identical to TRBD1. The CDR3 is CASSSNRDRAYEQYF. CDR3 in DNA: TGTGCCAGCAGCTCAAACCGGGACAGGGCCTACGAGCAGTACTTC.